This TCR beta chain is from a study of OX40 agonist ivuxolimab in advanced cancers. On the study more broadly: Cohort: 82.7% men, mean age approximately 60, aged about 20 to 90.

Profiling relied on immunoSEQ multiplex PCR, and the TCRdb table lists in-frame clones only, not all of them. The sample includes 80,000 to 85,000 clones, roughly 84% of them seen just once. Looked up from germline, CDR1 is LNHNV and CDR2 is YYDKDF (reference sequence). J was trimmed by 4 bases and V by 1 base; bases with no gene match: 7. The CDR3 contains 15 residues. This chain joins TRBV15 and TRBJ2-7; TRBD1 agrees at 7 bases. The sequencing here drew on CD4+ or CD8+ T cells sorted from blood, taken in a trial of the OX40 agonist ivuxolimab. The source of this sequence is an adult with an advanced solid tumor such as melanoma, head and neck, liver or kidney cancer. The DNA for the CDR3 is TGTGCCACCAGCAGAGCACGGGACAGTGGGTACGAGCAGTACTTC. It codes for CATSRARDSGYEQYF.